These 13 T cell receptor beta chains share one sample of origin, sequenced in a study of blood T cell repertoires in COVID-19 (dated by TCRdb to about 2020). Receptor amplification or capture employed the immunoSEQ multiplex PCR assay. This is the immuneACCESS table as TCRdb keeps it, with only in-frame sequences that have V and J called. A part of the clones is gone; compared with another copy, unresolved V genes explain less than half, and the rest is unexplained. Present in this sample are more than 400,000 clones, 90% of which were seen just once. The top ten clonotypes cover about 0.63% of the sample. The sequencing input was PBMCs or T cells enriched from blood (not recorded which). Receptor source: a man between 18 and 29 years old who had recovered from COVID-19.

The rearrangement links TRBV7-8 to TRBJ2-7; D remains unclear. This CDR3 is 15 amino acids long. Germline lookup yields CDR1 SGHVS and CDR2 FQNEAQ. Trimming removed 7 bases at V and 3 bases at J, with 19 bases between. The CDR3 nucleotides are TGTGCCAGCATCGTTAGTTCCCACGCTTACTACGAGCAGTACTTC. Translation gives CASIVSSHAYYEQYF.

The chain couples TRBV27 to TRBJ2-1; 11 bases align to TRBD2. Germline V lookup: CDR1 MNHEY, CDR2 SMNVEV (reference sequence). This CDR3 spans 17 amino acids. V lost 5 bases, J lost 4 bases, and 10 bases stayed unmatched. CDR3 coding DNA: TGTGCCAGCAGTCCACAACCGGGACTAGCGGCTTACAATGAGCAGTTCTTC. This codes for CASSPQPGLAAYNEQFF.

CDR3 loop: CSVHTSGRTDTQYF. CDR3 bases: TGCAGCGTACACACTAGCGGGAGGACAGATACGCAGTATTTT. The J gene is TRBJ2-3, the V gene TRBV29-1, with 12 bases aligning to TRBD2. The CDR3 spans 14 residues. The trim removed 6 bases at V and 3 bases at J, leaving 4 bases unmatched. Germline values: CDR1 SQVTM, CDR2 ANQGSEA.

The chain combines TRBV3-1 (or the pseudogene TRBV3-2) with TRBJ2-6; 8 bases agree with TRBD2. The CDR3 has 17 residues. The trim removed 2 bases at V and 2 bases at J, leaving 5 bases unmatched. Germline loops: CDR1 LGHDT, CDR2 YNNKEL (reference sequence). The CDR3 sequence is CASSQTGGATGANVLTF. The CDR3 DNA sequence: TGTGCCAGCAGCCAAACCGGGGGGGCCACTGGGGCCAACGTCCTGACTTTC.

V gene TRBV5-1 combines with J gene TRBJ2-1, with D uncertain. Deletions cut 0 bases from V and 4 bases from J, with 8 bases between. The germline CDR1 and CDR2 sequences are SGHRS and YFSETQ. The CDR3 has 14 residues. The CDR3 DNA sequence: TGCGCCAGCAGCTTGGTTACTATATACAATGAGCAGTTCTTC. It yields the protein CASSLVTIYNEQFF.

The CDR3 loop reads CATSPRTGNEKLFF. CDR3 nucleotides: TGTGCCACCAGCCCCAGGACAGGGAATGAAAAACTGTTTTTT. This sequence joins TRBV15 and TRBJ1-4, with TRBD1 matching over 8 bases. Germline V gene sequence: CDR1 LNHNV, CDR2 YYDKDF (reference sequence). The V gene end was trimmed by 5 bases and the J gene end by 5 bases; junction bases not matched to a gene: 4. This CDR3 has 14 amino acids.

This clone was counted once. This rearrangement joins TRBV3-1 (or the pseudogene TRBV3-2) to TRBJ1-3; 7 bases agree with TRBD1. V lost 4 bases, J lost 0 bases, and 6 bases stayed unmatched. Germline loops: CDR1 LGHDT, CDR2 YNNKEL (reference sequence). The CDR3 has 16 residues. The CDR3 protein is CASSLATGSSGNTIYF. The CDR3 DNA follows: TGTGCCAGCAGCCTAGCGACAGGGAGCTCTGGAAACACCATATATTTT.

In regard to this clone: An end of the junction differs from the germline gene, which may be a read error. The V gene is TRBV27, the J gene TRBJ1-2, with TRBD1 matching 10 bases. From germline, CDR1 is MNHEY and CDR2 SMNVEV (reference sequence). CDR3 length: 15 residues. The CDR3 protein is CASSSPGQGEYGYTF. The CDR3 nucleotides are TGTGCCAGCAGTTCCCCTGGACAGGGGGAGTATGGGTACACCTTC.

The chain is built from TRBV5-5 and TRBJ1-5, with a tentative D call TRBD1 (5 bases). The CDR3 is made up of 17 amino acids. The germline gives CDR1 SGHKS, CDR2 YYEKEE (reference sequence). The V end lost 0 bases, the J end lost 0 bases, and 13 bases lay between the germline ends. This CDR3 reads CASSLGQGGHSNQPQHF. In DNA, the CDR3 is TGTGCCAGCAGCTTGGGGCAGGGAGGCCATAGCAATCAGCCCCAGCATTTT.

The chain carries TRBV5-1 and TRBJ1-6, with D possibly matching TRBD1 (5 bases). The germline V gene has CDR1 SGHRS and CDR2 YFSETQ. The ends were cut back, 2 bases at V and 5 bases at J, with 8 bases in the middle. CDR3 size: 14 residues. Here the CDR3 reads CASSFDSNNSPLHF. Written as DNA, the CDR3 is TGCGCCAGCAGCTTCGACAGTAATAATTCACCCCTCCACTTT.

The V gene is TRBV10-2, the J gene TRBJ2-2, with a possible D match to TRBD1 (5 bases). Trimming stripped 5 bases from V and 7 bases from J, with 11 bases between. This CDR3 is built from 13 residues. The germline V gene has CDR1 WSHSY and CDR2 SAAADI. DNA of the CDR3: TGCGCCAGCAGTTGGGGCGGAGACGGGGAGCTGTTTTTT. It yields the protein CASSWGGDGELFF.

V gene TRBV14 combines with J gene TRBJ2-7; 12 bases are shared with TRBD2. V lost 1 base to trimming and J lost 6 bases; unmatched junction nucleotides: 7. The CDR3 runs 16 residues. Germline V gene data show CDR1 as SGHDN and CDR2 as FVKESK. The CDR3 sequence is CASSQASGRATLEQYF. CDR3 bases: TGTGCCAGCAGCCAAGCTAGCGGGAGGGCCACCCTCGAGCAGTACTTC.

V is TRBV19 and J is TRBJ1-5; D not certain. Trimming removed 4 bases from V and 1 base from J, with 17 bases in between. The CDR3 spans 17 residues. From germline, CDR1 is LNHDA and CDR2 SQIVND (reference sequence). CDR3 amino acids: CASSSLTGYISNQPQHF. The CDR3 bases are TGTGCCAGTAGTAGCCTTACGGGGTACATCAGCAATCAGCCCCAGCATTTT.